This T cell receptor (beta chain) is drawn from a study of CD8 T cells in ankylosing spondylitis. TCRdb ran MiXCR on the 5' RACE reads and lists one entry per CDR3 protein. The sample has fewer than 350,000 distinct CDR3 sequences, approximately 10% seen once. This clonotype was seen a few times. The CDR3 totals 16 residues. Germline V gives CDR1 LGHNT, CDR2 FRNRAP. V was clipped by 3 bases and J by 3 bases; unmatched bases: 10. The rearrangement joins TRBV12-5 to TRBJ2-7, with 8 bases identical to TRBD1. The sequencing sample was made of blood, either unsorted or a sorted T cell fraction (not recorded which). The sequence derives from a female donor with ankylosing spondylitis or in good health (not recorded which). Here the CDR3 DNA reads TGTGCTAGTGGTTTTACCGGACAGGGTCGAGTCTACGAGCAGTACTTC. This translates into CASGFTGQGRVYEQYF.